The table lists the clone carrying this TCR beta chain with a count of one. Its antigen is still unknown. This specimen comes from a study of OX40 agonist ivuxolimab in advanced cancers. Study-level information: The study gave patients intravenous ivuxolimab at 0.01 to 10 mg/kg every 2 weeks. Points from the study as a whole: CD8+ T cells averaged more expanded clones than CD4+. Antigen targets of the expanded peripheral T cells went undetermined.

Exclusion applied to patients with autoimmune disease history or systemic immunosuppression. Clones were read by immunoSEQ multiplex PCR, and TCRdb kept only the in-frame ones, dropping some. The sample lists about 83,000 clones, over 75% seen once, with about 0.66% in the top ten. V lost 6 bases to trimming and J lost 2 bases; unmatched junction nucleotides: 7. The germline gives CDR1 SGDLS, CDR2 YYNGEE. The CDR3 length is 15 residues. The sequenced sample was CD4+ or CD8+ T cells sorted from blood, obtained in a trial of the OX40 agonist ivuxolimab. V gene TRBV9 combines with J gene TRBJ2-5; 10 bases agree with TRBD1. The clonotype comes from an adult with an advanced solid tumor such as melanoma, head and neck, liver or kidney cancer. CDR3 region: CASTVRDRGQETQYF. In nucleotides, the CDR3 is TGTGCCAGCACCGTCCGGGACAGGGGACAAGAGACCCAGTACTTC.